Listed below are T cell receptor beta chains from one sample, sequenced in a study of OX40 agonist ivuxolimab in advanced cancers. Repertoires were generated with immunoSEQ multiplex PCR, while TCRdb's copy carries only in-frame clones and drops some. The sample holds about 50,000 clones, approximately 90% seen once. This specimen was CD4+ or CD8+ T cells sorted from blood, taken in a trial of the OX40 agonist ivuxolimab. The receptors stem from an adult with an advanced solid tumor such as melanoma, head and neck, liver or kidney cancer. Both conserved end residues are part of each CDR3. D genes are given only for firm matches. The size of a clone is reported for some rows only, either as once, few or many, or as a class for expanded clones.

J	size	D	V	CDR3	DNA
TRBJ1-1	-	TRBD1	TRBV6-5	CASRGRDRREAFF	TGTGCCAGCAGAGGCCGGGACAGACGTGAAGCTTTCTTT
TRBJ2-1	-	TRBD2	TRBV4-1	CASSQGPLGGNEQFF	TGCGCCAGCAGCCAAGGACCCCTCGGGGGGAATGAGCAGTTCTTC
TRBJ2-6	-	-	TRBV7-6	CASSSYGTRANVLTF	TGTGCCAGCAGCTCGTACGGCACGCGGGCCAACGTCCTGACTTTC
TRBJ2-5	-	TRBD2	TRBV19	CASSLGLAGVETQYF	TGTGCCAGTAGTTTAGGACTAGCGGGAGTTGAGACCCAGTACTTC
TRBJ2-1	-	TRBD1	TRBV18	CASSPRDRVTEQFF	TGTGCCAGCTCACCCCGGGACAGGGTCACCGAGCAGTTCTTC
TRBJ2-5	-	-	TRBV5-1	CASSKDGETQYF	TGCGCCAGCAGTAAAGACGGAGAGACCCAGTACTTC
TRBJ1-2	-	-	TRBV5-4	CASSLVGSEIYGYTF	TGTGCCAGCAGCTTGGTTGGGTCAGAGATCTATGGCTACACCTTC
TRBJ2-5	-	-	TRBV19	CASSHRTAQQTQYF	TGTGCCAGTAGCCACAGGACAGCTCAACAGACCCAGTACTTC
TRBJ2-1	-	-	TRBV6-4	CASSDSPYNEQFF	TGTGCCAGCAGTGACTCACCTTACAATGAGCAGTTCTTC
TRBJ2-3	-	TRBD2	TRBV6-1	CASGKREGDTQYF	TGTGCCAGCGGGAAGCGGGAAGGAGATACGCAGTATTTT
TRBJ2-1	-	-	TRBV11-3	CASSLVGGPGEQFF	TGTGCCAGCAGCTTAGTAGGGGGGCCTGGGGAGCAGTTCTTC
TRBJ2-1	-	-	TRBV5-1	CASTTGTPSYNEQFF	TGCGCCAGCACCACCGGGACACCCTCCTACAATGAGCAGTTCTTC
TRBJ1-1	-	TRBD1	TRBV28	CASSTGGGMNTEAFF	TGTGCCAGCAGTACAGGGGGGGGGATGAACACTGAAGCTTTCTTT
TRBJ2-3	once	TRBD1	TRBV18	CASSPGQGDTYF	TGTGCCAGCTCGCCGGGACAGGGGGACACGTATTTT
TRBJ2-7	-	-	TRBV18	CASSPDHEQYF	TGTGCCAGCTCACCTGACCACGAGCAGTACTTC
TRBJ2-3	-	TRBD2	TRBV28	CASSSPLAGLSDTQYF	TGTGCCAGCAGTTCCCCATTAGCGGGATTGTCAGATACGCAGTATTTT
TRBJ1-1	-	-	TRBV13	CASSLGRYHTEAFF	TGTGCCAGCAGCTTAGGTCGTTATCACACTGAAGCTTTCTTT
TRBJ2-1	-	TRBD1	TRBV27	CASRPYLGGEQFF	TGTGCCAGCAGACCTTACTTAGGGGGCGAGCAGTTCTTC
TRBJ1-1	-	-	TRBV6-6	CASSQPSTVNTEAFF	TGTGCCAGCAGTCAACCGTCGACGGTGAACACTGAAGCTTTCTTT
TRBJ1-5	-	-	TRBV30	CAWSTDWNQPQHF	TGTGCCTGGAGTACCGACTGGAATCAGCCCCAGCATTTT
TRBJ2-5	-	TRBD2	TRBV6-1	CASSGELAGGVGQETQYF	TGTGCCAGCAGTGGGGAACTAGCGGGAGGAGTGGGCCAAGAGACCCAGTACTTC
TRBJ2-3	-	TRBD2	TRBV7-2	CASSPGLAVSTDTQYF	TGTGCCAGCAGCCCGGGACTAGCGGTTAGCACAGATACGCAGTATTTT
TRBJ2-1	-	TRBD1	TRBV7-9	CASSFRDRRQFF	TGTGCCAGCAGCTTCCGGGACAGGAGGCAGTTCTTC
TRBJ2-7	-	-	TRBV27	CASSLFGQGGYEQYF	TGTGCCAGCAGTTTATTCGGTCAGGGTGGCTACGAGCAGTACTTC
TRBJ2-3	-	TRBD2	TRBV4-1	CASSQVGIRVREGTDTQYF	TGCGCCAGCAGCCAAGTCGGGATTAGGGTCCGGGAGGGGACAGATACGCAGTATTTT
TRBJ2-5	once	-	TRBV11-3	CASSLPGAGTQYF	TGTGCCAGCAGCTTACCGGGCGCTGGGACCCAGTACTTC
TRBJ1-2	few	-	TRBV19	CASSRQSAYGYTF	TGTGCCAGTTCCCGACAGTCAGCCTATGGCTACACCTTC
TRBJ2-3	-	-	TRBV18	CASSSTEPSTDTQYF	TGTGCCAGCTCATCGACAGAGCCTAGCACAGATACGCAGTATTTT
TRBJ2-1	-	TRBD1	TRBV5-1	CASSLGQAYNEQFF	TGCGCCAGCAGCCTCGGACAGGCCTACAATGAGCAGTTCTTC
TRBJ2-5	-	TRBD2	TRBV18	CASSPAGLELETQYF	TGTGCCAGCTCACCCGCGGGACTAGAATTAGAGACCCAGTACTTC
TRBJ1-6	-	-	TRBV7-9	CASTQVGSPLHF	TGTGCCAGCACACAGGTCGGGTCACCCCTCCACTTT
TRBJ2-5	-	-	TRBV4-2	CASSREARSIGQYQETQYF	TGTGCCAGCAGCCGGGAAGCCCGGTCGATAGGACAATACCAAGAGACCCAGTACTTC
TRBJ2-7	-	TRBD2	TRBV11-1	CASSVGRGGPYEQYF	TGTGCCAGCAGCGTGGGACGCGGGGGTCCCTACGAGCAGTACTTC
TRBJ2-1	-	-	TRBV11-2	CASSLMGPPSYNEQFF	TGTGCCAGCAGCTTAATGGGGCCCCCCTCCTACAATGAGCAGTTCTTC
TRBJ1-4	-	TRBD1	TRBV10-2	CASTQGPNEKLFF	TGCGCCAGCACACAGGGGCCTAATGAAAAACTGTTTTTT
TRBJ1-1	-	TRBD1	TRBV10-3	CAIRDREGTEAFF	TGTGCCATAAGGGACAGGGAGGGCACTGAAGCTTTCTTT
TRBJ2-5	-	TRBD2	TRBV5-6	CASSAGGLAEETQYF	TGTGCCAGCAGCGCGGGGGGACTAGCAGAAGAGACCCAGTACTTC
TRBJ2-1	-	TRBD2	TRBV18	CASSPGLGNAYNEQFF	TGTGCCAGCTCACCAGGACTAGGTAATGCCTACAATGAGCAGTTCTTC
TRBJ2-7	-	-	TRBV5-1	CASSQGSLSSYEQYF	TGCGCCAGCAGCCAGGGTTCCCTGAGCTCCTACGAGCAGTACTTC
TRBJ2-7	once	-	TRBV5-4	CASSLRVDHNEQYF	TGTGCCAGCAGCTTGAGGGTGGACCACAACGAGCAGTACTTC
TRBJ1-1	few	-	TRBV5-6	CASRVGLGGAFF	TGTGCCAGCAGGGTGGGGCTCGGCGGAGCTTTCTTT
TRBJ1-5	-	-	TRBV6-1	CASRGLRGNQPQHF	TGTGCCAGCCGAGGACTCAGGGGCAATCAGCCCCAGCATTTT
TRBJ1-3	-	-	TRBV30	CACSLGSGNTIYF	TGTGCCTGTTCACTAGGATCAGGAAACACCATATATTTT
TRBJ2-7	-	-	TRBV19	CASSIALDSGEQYF	TGTGCCAGTAGTATAGCTCTAGATTCAGGCGAGCAGTACTTC
TRBJ2-7	-	-	TRBV28	CASSLLSYEQYF	TGTGCCAGCAGTCTACTCTCCTACGAGCAGTACTTC
TRBJ1-6	few	-	TRBV28	CASSSGRYNSPLHF	TGTGCCAGCAGCTCGGGACGGTATAATTCACCCCTCCACTTT
TRBJ2-7	-	-	TRBV20-1	CSARGGGEQYF	TGCAGTGCTAGAGGTGGCGGCGAGCAGTACTTC
TRBJ2-7	once	TRBD2	TRBV2	CASIPREGTYEQYF	TGTGCCAGCATCCCCCGGGAGGGTACCTACGAGCAGTACTTC
TRBJ1-1	-	-	TRBV5-1	CASSLDTGAGYTEAFF	TGCGCCAGCAGCTTGGATACGGGGGCTGGTTATACTGAAGCTTTCTTT
TRBJ2-7	-	-	TRBV2	CASSGTYEQYF	TGTGCCAGCAGTGGGACCTACGAGCAGTACTTC
TRBJ2-1	-	-	TRBV6-1	CASSDFSGVSGNEQFF	TGTGCCAGCAGTGACTTTTCGGGAGTGTCGGGGAATGAGCAGTTCTTC
TRBJ2-7	-	TRBD1	TRBV6-1	CASKSGTAYEQYF	TGTGCCAGCAAATCCGGGACAGCCTACGAGCAGTACTTC
TRBJ2-3	-	-	TRBV15	CATSREPTDTQYF	TGTGCCACCAGCAGAGAGCCCACAGATACGCAGTATTTT
TRBJ1-1	-	-	TRBV9	CASSVLGNTEAFF	TGTGCCAGCAGCGTACTGGGGAACACTGAAGCTTTCTTT
TRBJ2-1	-	TRBD2	TRBV7-3	CASSPRGLAGGKRDYNEQFF	TGTGCCAGCAGCCCCCGCGGACTGGCGGGAGGCAAAAGAGACTACAATGAGCAGTTCTTC
TRBJ1-5	-	-	TRBV30	CAWRREGGASNQPQHF	TGTGCCTGGAGAAGGGAGGGGGGGGCGAGCAATCAGCCCCAGCATTTT
TRBJ1-5	-	-	TRBV7-9	CASSLVPLSNREGRPQHF	TGTGCCAGCAGCTTAGTACCCCTATCCAACAGGGAAGGGAGGCCCCAGCATTTT
TRBJ2-3	-	-	TRBV27	CASGSSYTDTQYF	TGTGCCAGCGGGAGTTCCTACACAGATACGCAGTATTTT
TRBJ2-6	-	-	TRBV5-1	CASMGGTNSGANVLTF	TGCGCCAGCATGGGGGGAACTAACTCTGGGGCCAACGTCCTGACTTTC
TRBJ2-7	-	TRBD1	TRBV5-4	CASSRGGQGVNEQYF	TGTGCCAGCAGCCGAGGGGGACAGGGGGTGAACGAGCAGTACTTC